Following are 31 T cell receptor beta chains from one sample sequenced in a study of T cell responses to AZD1222 COVID-19 vaccine. This table comes from immunoSEQ multiplex PCR, and its TCRdb copy is limited to in-frame clones, with some not included. The sample has more than 150,000 clones, around 89% seen once. Sequencing used peripheral blood, obtained on day 0 of AZD1222 vaccination. The receptors come from an adult in good health.

This clone was seen just once. The genes are TRBV7-3 and TRBJ2-7; D call uncertain. CDR3 length: 16 amino acids. The V end was cut by 4 bases, the J end by 2 bases, with 18 bases between. The germline V gene encodes CDR1 SGHTA and CDR2 FQGTGA. CDR3 in amino acids: CASSSTSGPPPYEQYF. The CDR3 coding sequence is TGTGCCAGCAGCTCTACCTCCGGGCCACCCCCCTACGAGCAGTACTTC.

J is TRBJ1-3 and V is TRBV5-6, with 7 bases aligning to TRBD1. This CDR3 is built from 15 residues. The J segment lost 2 bases and the V segment lost 0 bases, leaving 2 bases of the junction unmatched. The germline V gene has CDR1 SGHDT and CDR2 YYEEEE. The CDR3 region has the DNA TGTGCCAGCAGCTTGGAGGGGGCAGCTGGAAACACCATATATTTT. It encodes CASSLEGAAGNTIYF.

The V and J genes are TRBV19 and TRBJ1-2; weak D call: TRBD1 (5 bases). CDR3 length equals 15 residues. Trimming shortened V by 3 bases and J by 1 base, and 12 bases separated the two germline ends. Germline values: CDR1 LNHDA, CDR2 SQIVND (reference sequence). The CDR3 nucleotides read TGTGCCAGTAGTATCATGGAGGGACTTAACTATGGCTACACCTTC. Its translation: CASSIMEGLNYGYTF.

The gene calls are TRBV7-2 and TRBJ2-3; D perhaps matches TRBD1 (5 bases). The germline V gene has CDR1 SGHTA and CDR2 FQGNSA. This CDR3 is 16 amino acids long. V was shortened by 8 bases and J by 0 bases, with 18 bases between the two germline ends. CDR3 coding DNA: TGTGCCAGCTCTCTAGTGGGGCAATCAAGCACAGATACGCAGTATTTT. Its translation is CASSLVGQSSTDTQYF.

This rearrangement joins TRBV11-2 to TRBJ1-5; D may be TRBD1 (6 bases). V was pared by 1 base and J by 3 bases, with 10 bases between. Germline CDR1 SGHAT, CDR2 FQNNGV. This CDR3 is built from 15 residues. CDR3 nucleotides: TGTGCCAGCAGCTTAGCGGGGGCCCTCAATCAGCCCCAGCATTTT. Amino acids: CASSLAGALNQPQHF.

As regards this clone: At one of its ends the junction is not consistent with the germline gene, which may arise from a read error. This sequence joins TRBV5-1 and TRBJ2-7; D assignment may be TRBD1 or TRBD2 (5 bases each). CDR3 size: 13 residues. Germline V lookup: CDR1 SGHRS, CDR2 YFSETQ. The CDR3, as DNA: TGCGCCAGCAGCTTGGTGGCTCCTGGGGGAACGGACTTC. The encoded protein is CASSLVAPGGTDF.

This clone has only a few counts. This rearrangement joins TRBV11-2 to TRBJ2-7; tentatively, D is TRBD1 (6 bases). CDR1 and CDR2 (germline): SGHAT, FQNNGV. V gave up 1 base and J gave up 12 bases, with 16 bases separating them. The CDR3 extends over 13 amino acids. The chain's CDR3 is CASSLARQEVSYF. CDR3 nucleotide sequence: TGTGCCAGCAGCTTAGCACGACAGGAGGTGTCGTACTTC.

This clone is a singleton in its sample. The sample contains more than one DNA sequence encoding this CDR3. The chain carries TRBV3-1 (or the pseudogene TRBV3-2) and TRBJ2-7; D is unresolved. Germline V CDR1 and CDR2: LGHDT, YNNKEL (reference sequence). V dropped 1 base and J dropped 1 base, with 5 bases sitting between them. The CDR3 extends over 13 amino acids. The CDR3 coding sequence is TGTGCCAGCAGCCAAGTCAGTTCCTACGAGCAGTACTTC. It translates to CASSQVSSYEQYF.

The chain joins TRBV6-1 to TRBJ1-2; 9 bases align to TRBD1. This CDR3 is 15 amino acids long. Trimming cost V 3 bases and J 0 bases; bases outside gene matches: 2. Germline V CDR1 and CDR2: MNHNS, SASEGT. Here the CDR3 DNA reads TGTGCCAGCAGTGAGACAGGGGGTGCTAACTATGGCTACACCTTC. Residues: CASSETGGANYGYTF.

This chain uses TRBV4-2 with TRBJ2-2; 8 bases agree with TRBD2. Germline V CDR1 and CDR2: LGHNA, YNFKEQ. This CDR3 region has 15 residues. J lost 3 bases, V lost 1 base, and 1 base had no gene match. The CDR3 DNA follows: TGTGCCAGCAGCCAAGTAGCGGGATACACCGGGGAGCTGTTTTTT. Its translation: CASSQVAGYTGELFF.

The chain recombines TRBV24-1 with TRBJ2-1; TRBD1 aligns across 11 bases. The junction had 4 bases not matched to a gene; V was cut back by 4 bases and J by 6 bases. The CDR3 contains 15 residues. The V gene's germline CDR1 is KGHDR and CDR2 SFDVKD. Written as DNA, the CDR3 is TGTGCCACCAGTGACCACGGACAGGGGGCCAATGAGCAGTTCTTC. This encodes CATSDHGQGANEQFF.

The chain uses TRBV10-1 and TRBJ1-1, with TRBD1 matching over 9 bases. The CDR3 contains 17 residues. V was clipped by 7 bases and J by 0 bases; unmatched bases: 12. CDR1 and CDR2 from the germline V gene are WNHNN and SYGVQD (reference sequence). CDR3 protein: CASMQGTGSYMNTEAFF. The DNA for the CDR3 is TGCGCCAGCATGCAAGGGACAGGGTCTTACATGAACACTGAAGCTTTCTTT.

A single count supports this clone. The chain uses TRBV9 and TRBJ1-1; D call uncertain. V was pared by 0 bases and J by 2 bases, with 5 bases between. The CDR3 is 13 amino acids. Germline assignment: CDR1 SGDLS and CDR2 YYNGEE. The CDR3 DNA follows: TGTGCCAGCAGCGTAGGGCATAACACTGAAGCTTTCTTT. The encoded protein is CASSVGHNTEAFF.

In its sample, this clone was seen once. The V and J genes are TRBV6-1 and TRBJ1-6; D gene ambiguous. The CDR3 contains 16 residues. Germline CDR1 MNHNS, CDR2 SASEGT. Trimming pared 2 bases from V and 8 bases from J, leaving 16 bases between. The CDR3 coding sequence is TGTGCCAGCAGTGAATTCTGGGGTTTATTAGATTCACCCCTCCACTTT. Protein sequence: CASSEFWGLLDSPLHF.

The CDR3, as DNA: TGTGCCAGTAGTAACGGACAGGGAGGGGTGTTTGCTTTCTTT. As protein: CASSNGQGGVFAFF. The rearrangement uses TRBV19 and TRBJ1-1, with 8 bases matching TRBD1. CDR3 length: 14 residues. Germline trimming cut 4 bases from V and 11 bases from J; bases unmatched to any gene: 12. Germline lookup yields CDR1 LNHDA and CDR2 SQIVND (reference sequence).

V is TRBV19 and J is TRBJ2-7; 7 nucleotides align to TRBD1. Trimming removed 5 bases from V and 6 bases from J; junction bases left unmatched: 7. The CDR3 is made up of 13 amino acids. Germline CDR1 and CDR2: LNHDA and SQIVND (reference sequence). CDR3 in amino acids: CASSPRDSGEQYF. Here the CDR3 DNA reads TGTGCCAGTAGTCCCCGGGACAGCGGCGAGCAGTACTTC.

The chain uses TRBV28 and TRBJ2-1, with TRBD2 identical over 13 bases. With V trimmed by 4 bases and J by 0 bases, 6 bases remained unmatched. The CDR3 consists of 18 residues. Germline values: CDR1 MDHEN, CDR2 SYDVKM. For the CDR3, the DNA is TGTGCCAGCAGTTCGACTAGCGGGGGGTCAAGCTCCTACAATGAGCAGTTCTTC. It translates to CASSSTSGGSSSYNEQFF.

J is TRBJ2-1 and V is TRBV6-2 or TRBV6-3, with a weak D call TRBD2 (5 bases). The CDR3 covers 16 residues. Germline V gene sequence: CDR1 MNHEY, CDR2 SVGEGT. Trimming pared 6 bases from V and 3 bases from J, leaving 18 bases between. Here the CDR3 DNA reads TGTGCCAGCAGCCATAGAATACGGGCGGGCTACAATGAGCAGTTCTTC. Amino acid sequence: CASSHRIRAGYNEQFF.

The chain has TRBV6-2 or TRBV6-3 and TRBJ1-2; 7 nucleotides match TRBD1. Losses at the gene ends were 4 bases for V and 4 bases for J; bases not matched to a gene: 3. Germline CDR1 reads MNHEY; CDR2 reads SVGEGT. This CDR3 contains 13 residues. The CDR3 sequence: CASSWGQFYGYTF. The CDR3 bases are TGTGCCAGCAGTTGGGGACAGTTCTATGGCTACACCTTC.

This clone was observed once. The chain links TRBV28 to TRBJ1-2, with TRBD1 identical over 10 bases. This CDR3 spans 14 amino acids. Germline V gives CDR1 MDHEN, CDR2 SYDVKM. The V segment lost 6 bases and the J segment 8 bases; nucleotides outside the gene matches: 9. CDR3 DNA: TGTGCCAGCAGATCACCGGGACAGGGGTTCGGCTACACCTTC. Protein: CASRSPGQGFGYTF.

V usage is TRBV28 and J usage is TRBJ2-5; 9 bases agree with TRBD1. Germline CDR1 MDHEN, CDR2 SYDVKM. The CDR3 has 15 residues. V was clipped by 6 bases and J by 4 bases; unmatched bases: 9. Here the CDR3 DNA reads TGTGCCAGCAGCCCAAGGACAGGGGTAGGAGAGACCCAGTACTTC. It is translated as CASSPRTGVGETQYF.

The rearrangement uses TRBV3-1 (or the pseudogene TRBV3-2) and TRBJ1-5, with D maybe TRBD1 (5 bases). CDR3 length: 14 amino acids. V was shortened by 0 bases and J by 3 bases, with 6 bases between the two germline ends. Germline-derived CDR1 and CDR2 are LGHDT and YNNKEL (reference sequence). The CDR3 reads CASSQETVNQPQHF. The CDR3 DNA is TGTGCCAGCAGCCAAGAGACAGTCAATCAGCCCCAGCATTTT.

The CDR3 region is CASSVEVGRKNMNTEAFF. In DNA form, the CDR3 reads TGTGCCAGCAGCGTAGAGGTGGGCAGGAAAAACATGAACACTGAAGCTTTCTTT. V gene TRBV9 combines with J gene TRBJ1-1; D unclear. V lost 0 bases and J lost 0, with 18 bases in between. Germline values: CDR1 SGDLS, CDR2 YYNGEE. The CDR3 sequence is 18 residues long.

The table lists this clone with many counts. One end of the junction is discordant with germline, which a read error may explain. This rearrangement joins TRBV6-2 or TRBV6-3 to TRBJ2-5; 10 bases are a match to TRBD1. Germline CDR1 reads MNHEY; CDR2 reads SVGEGT. The CDR3 is 16 residues long. The DNA of the CDR3 is TGTGCCAGCAGTTACCCCTCGCGGCGAACTAGGGGACAGGGGAACTTC. Translation: CASSYPSRRTRGQGNF.

The chain is built from TRBV5-1 and TRBJ2-5, with 7 bases matching TRBD1. The germline gives CDR1 SGHRS, CDR2 YFSETQ. The CDR3 totals 13 residues. Germline trimming cut 7 bases from V and 13 bases from J; bases unmatched to any gene: 16. DNA for the CDR3: TGCGCCAGCGGATTCGACCGGGACAGCCCTCCGTACTTC. Translating it yields CASGFDRDSPPYF.

This rearrangement joins TRBV5-1 to TRBJ2-1, with no clear D. V lost 0 bases and J lost 0, with 10 bases in between. The germline V gene encodes CDR1 SGHRS and CDR2 YFSETQ. The length of the CDR3 is 16 residues. CDR3 region: CASSLGSLSSYNEQFF. In DNA, the CDR3 is TGCGCCAGCAGCTTGGGGTCCCTTAGCTCCTACAATGAGCAGTTCTTC.

The rearrangement links TRBV6-6 to TRBJ1-2; weak D call: TRBD1 (6 bases). Germline V gene lookup returns CDR1 MNHNY and CDR2 SVGAGI (reference sequence). With 2 bases removed from V and 6 bases from J, the gap between germline ends came to 16 bases. CDR3 size: 15 residues. The CDR3 reads CASSYRQEGTNGYTF. The CDR3 region has the DNA TGTGCCAGCAGTTACCGACAGGAGGGGACTAATGGCTACACCTTC.

The rearrangement uses TRBV5-1 and TRBJ2-5; D unresolved. CDR1 and CDR2 (germline): SGHRS, YFSETQ. The ends were cut back, 1 base at V and 2 bases at J, with 12 bases in the middle. The CDR3 runs 15 residues. The CDR3: CASSLFLAKQETQYF. The CDR3 DNA reads as TGCGCCAGCAGCTTGTTTTTGGCGAAACAAGAGACCCAGTACTTC.

The rearrangement links TRBV7-9 to TRBJ2-7; 8 nucleotides line up with TRBD1. Losses at the gene ends were 5 bases for V and 4 bases for J; bases not matched to a gene: 10. The CDR3 consists of 15 residues. In germline, CDR1 is SEHNR, CDR2 FQNEAQ (reference sequence). The CDR3 region is CASSQGDRIGYEQYF. The DNA of the CDR3 is TGTGCCAGCAGCCAAGGGGACAGGATAGGTTACGAGCAGTACTTC.

The chain links TRBV3-1 (or the pseudogene TRBV3-2) to TRBJ2-5; D might be TRBD1 or TRBD2, each matching 5 bases. The germline V gene encodes CDR1 LGHDT and CDR2 YNNKEL (reference sequence). This CDR3 has 16 amino acids. Deletions cut 4 bases from V and 7 bases from J, with 22 bases between. CDR3: CASSLLSRRDAGTQYF. CDR3 DNA sequence: TGTGCCAGCAGCCTACTTTCGAGAAGGGACGCTGGGACCCAGTACTTC.

The rearrangement uses TRBV29-1 and TRBJ2-7; the D gene is possibly TRBD2 (5 bases). Germline-derived CDR1 and CDR2 are SQVTM and ANQGSEA. CDR3 length equals 10 residues. V dropped 5 bases and J dropped 4 bases, with 6 bases sitting between them. Here the CDR3 reads CSVRDYEQYF. In nucleotides, the CDR3 is TGCAGCGTTCGGGATTACGAGCAGTACTTC.